The entry below gives a single TCR beta chain sequence along with its context. Its cognate antigen is unknown. Genomic DNA came from blood conventional CD4+ T cells gated CD25-low CD127-high. This CDR3 region has 16 residues. Trimming shortened V by 3 bases and J by 1 base, and 18 bases separated the two germline ends. Germline V gene data show CDR1 as GTSNPN and CDR2 as SVGIG (reference sequence). Clones were sequenced by immunoSEQ multiplex PCR, and TCRdb holds only the in-frame ones, with some missing. This repertoire shows fewer than 30,000 clones, roughly 96% found once; its top ten account for approximately 0.15%. The entry originates in a study of regulatory and conventional T cells in RAG deficiency. Study results and caveats: Omenn patients showed >90% Treg-Tconv overlap and shorter CDR3 lengths.

A further study also used this sample, focusing on regulatory T cells. According to that study: The primer mix had 52 TRBV and 13 TRBJ primers.

Input material: CD25- CD4+ T cells sorted from blood. The chain has TRBV30 and TRBJ1-1, with D possibly TRBD1 on 6 matching bases. This clonotype was sampled from a human donor in good health. The CDR3 DNA reads TGTGCCTGGAGAAGAAATAAGGGGGTGAAGAACACTGAAGCTTTCTTT. Translating gives CAWRRNKGVKNTEAFF. Combining the CDR3 with reference TRBV30 and TRBJ1-1 gives the whole variable domain SQTIHQWPATLVQPVGSPLSLECTVEGTSNPNLYWYRQAAGRGLQLLFYSVGIGQISSEVPQNLSASRPQDRQFILSSKKLLLSDSGFYLCAWRRNKGVKNTEAFFGQGTRLTVV.